This note documents a single TCR beta chain sequence. This sample is part of a study of identical twins. The V gene end was trimmed by 5 bases and the J gene end by 3 bases; junction bases not matched to a gene: 5. The V gene's germline CDR1 is DFQATT and CDR2 SNEGSKA (reference sequence). The CDR3 loop spans 14 amino acids. MiXCR was run by TCRdb on the 5' RACE reads, yielding one entry per CDR3 protein. The sample contains fewer than 900,000 distinct CDR3 sequences, around 20% of which appear only once. A further study also used this sample, focusing on T cells expressing NK-cell markers. This second study says: Serological testing identified most of the eight sequenced donors as HCMV-seropositive and one as seronegative. A range of about 1.0-8% of CD8+ T cells consisted of dominant NKG2C+ clonotypes in about six donors. Among several donors, these clonotypes also ranked first in the CD3+CD56-NKG2C+ fraction.

This chain uses TRBV20-1 with TRBJ2-1, with 9 bases identical to TRBD1. The sample comprised PBMCs. This TCR was sampled from a woman aged 18-29 years in good health. The CDR3: CSALTGGFYNEQFF. Here the CDR3 DNA reads TGCAGTGCTTTGACAGGGGGGTTCTACAATGAGCAGTTCTTC.